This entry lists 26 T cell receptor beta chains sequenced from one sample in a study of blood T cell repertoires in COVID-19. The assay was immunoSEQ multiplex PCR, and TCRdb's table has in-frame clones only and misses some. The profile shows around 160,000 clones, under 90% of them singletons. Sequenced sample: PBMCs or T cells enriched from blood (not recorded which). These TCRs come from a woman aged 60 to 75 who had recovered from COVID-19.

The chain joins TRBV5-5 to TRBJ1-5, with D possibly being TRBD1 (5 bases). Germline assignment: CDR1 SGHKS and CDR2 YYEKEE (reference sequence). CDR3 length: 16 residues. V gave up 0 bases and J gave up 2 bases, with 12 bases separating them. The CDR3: CASSLVGGFGNQPQHF. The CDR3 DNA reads TGTGCCAGCAGCTTGGTCGGGGGATTTGGCAATCAGCCCCAGCATTTT.

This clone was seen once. This CDR3 is CASSQDLGTREHEQFF. The CDR3 DNA is TGTGCCAGCAGCCAAGATCTAGGGACTAGGGAACATGAGCAGTTCTTC. This chain uses TRBV3-1 (or the pseudogene TRBV3-2) with TRBJ2-1; 8 bases are a match to TRBD2. The CDR3 runs to 16 residues. With V trimmed by 0 bases and J by 8 bases, 9 bases remained unmatched. Germline CDR1 is LGHDT and CDR2 is YNNKEL (reference sequence).

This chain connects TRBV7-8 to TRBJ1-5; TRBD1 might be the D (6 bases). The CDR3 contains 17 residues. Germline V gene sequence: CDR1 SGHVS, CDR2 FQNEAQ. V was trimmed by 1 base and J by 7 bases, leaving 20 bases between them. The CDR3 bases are TGTGCCAGCAGCTTAGGGTATCAGGGGAGTGTAGAACAGCCCCAGCATTTT. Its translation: CASSLGYQGSVEQPQHF.

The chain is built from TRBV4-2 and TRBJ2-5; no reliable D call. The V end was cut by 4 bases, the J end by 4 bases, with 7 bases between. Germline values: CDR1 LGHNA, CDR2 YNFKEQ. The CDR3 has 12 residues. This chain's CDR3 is CASSRTGETQYF. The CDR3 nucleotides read TGTGCCAGCAGCCGAACGGGAGAGACCCAGTACTTC.

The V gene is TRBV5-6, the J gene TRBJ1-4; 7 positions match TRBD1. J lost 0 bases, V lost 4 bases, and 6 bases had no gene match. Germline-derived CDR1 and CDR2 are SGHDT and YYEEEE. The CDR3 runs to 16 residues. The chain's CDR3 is CASSLGQKATNEKLFF. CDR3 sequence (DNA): TGTGCCAGCAGCCTGGGACAGAAGGCAACTAATGAAAAACTGTTTTTT.

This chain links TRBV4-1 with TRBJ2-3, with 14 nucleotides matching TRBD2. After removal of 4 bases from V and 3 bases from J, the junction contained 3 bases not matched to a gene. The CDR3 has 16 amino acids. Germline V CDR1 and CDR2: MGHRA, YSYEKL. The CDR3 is CASSRRLAGGTDTQYF. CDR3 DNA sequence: TGCGCCAGCAGCCGCCGACTAGCGGGGGGGACAGATACGCAGTATTTT.

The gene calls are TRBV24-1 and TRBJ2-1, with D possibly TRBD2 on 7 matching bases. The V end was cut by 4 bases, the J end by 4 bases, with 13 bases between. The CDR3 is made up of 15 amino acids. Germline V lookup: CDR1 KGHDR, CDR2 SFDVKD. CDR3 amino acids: CATSDPGGAYNEQFF. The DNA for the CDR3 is TGTGCCACCAGTGACCCTGGGGGGGCTTACAATGAGCAGTTCTTC.

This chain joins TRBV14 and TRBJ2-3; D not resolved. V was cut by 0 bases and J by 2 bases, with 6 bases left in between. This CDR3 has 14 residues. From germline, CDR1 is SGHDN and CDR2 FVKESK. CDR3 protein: CASSQDAYTDTQYF. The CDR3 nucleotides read TGTGCCAGCAGCCAAGATGCCTACACAGATACGCAGTATTTT.

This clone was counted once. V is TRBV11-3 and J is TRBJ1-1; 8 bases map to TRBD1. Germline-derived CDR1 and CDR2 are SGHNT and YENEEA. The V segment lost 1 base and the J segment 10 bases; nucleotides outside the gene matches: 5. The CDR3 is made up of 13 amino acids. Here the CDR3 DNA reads TGTGCCAGCAGCTTAGGGGGTACAGGGGGAGCTTTCTTT. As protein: CASSLGGTGGAFF.

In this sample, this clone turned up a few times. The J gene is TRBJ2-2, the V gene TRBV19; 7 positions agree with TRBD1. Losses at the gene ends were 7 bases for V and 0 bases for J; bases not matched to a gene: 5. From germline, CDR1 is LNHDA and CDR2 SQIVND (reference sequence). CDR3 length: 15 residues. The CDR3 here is CASTLQGTNTGELFF. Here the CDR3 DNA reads TGTGCCAGTACCCTACAGGGGACGAACACCGGGGAGCTGTTTTTT.

The CDR3 DNA follows: TGTGCCAGCTCACCGCCACAGAACACTGAAGCTTTCTTT. Protein product: CASSPPQNTEAFF. J is TRBJ1-1 and V is TRBV18; D is ambiguous. V dropped 3 bases and J dropped 1 base, with 6 bases sitting between them. Germline lookup yields CDR1 KGHSH and CDR2 LQKENI. The CDR3 spans 13 residues.

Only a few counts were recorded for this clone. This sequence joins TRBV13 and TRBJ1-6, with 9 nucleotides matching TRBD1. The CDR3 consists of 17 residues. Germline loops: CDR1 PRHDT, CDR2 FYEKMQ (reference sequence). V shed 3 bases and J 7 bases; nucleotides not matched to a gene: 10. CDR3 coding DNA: TGTGCCAGCAGCTTCTCCCAGCAGACAGGGGGAAATTCACCCCTCCACTTT. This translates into CASSFSQQTGGNSPLHF.

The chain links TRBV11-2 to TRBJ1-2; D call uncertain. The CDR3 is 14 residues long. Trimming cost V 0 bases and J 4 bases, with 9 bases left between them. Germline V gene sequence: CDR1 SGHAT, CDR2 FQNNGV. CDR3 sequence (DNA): TGTGCCAGCAGCTTAGAGGCAGGTAGCTATGGCTACACCTTC. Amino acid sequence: CASSLEAGSYGYTF.

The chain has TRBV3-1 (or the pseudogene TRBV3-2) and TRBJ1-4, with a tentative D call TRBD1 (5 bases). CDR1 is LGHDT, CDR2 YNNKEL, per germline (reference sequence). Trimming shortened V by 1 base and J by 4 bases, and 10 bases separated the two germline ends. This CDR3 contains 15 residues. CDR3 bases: TGTGCCAGCAGCCAAGGCATGGGGCTTAATGAAAAACTGTTTTTT. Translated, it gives CASSQGMGLNEKLFF.

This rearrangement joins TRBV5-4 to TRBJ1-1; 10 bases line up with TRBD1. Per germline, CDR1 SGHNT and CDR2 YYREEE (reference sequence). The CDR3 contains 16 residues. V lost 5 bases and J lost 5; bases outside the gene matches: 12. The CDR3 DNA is TGTGCCAGCAGGGTGGGGACAGGGGAGTTGTGGACTGAAGCTTTCTTT. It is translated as CASRVGTGELWTEAFF. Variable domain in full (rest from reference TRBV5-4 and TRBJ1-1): ETGVTQSPTHLIKTRGQQVTLRCSSQSGHNTVSWYQQALGQGPQFIFQYYREEENGRGNFPPRFSGLQFPNYSSELNVNALELDDSALYLCASRVGTGELWTEAFFGQGTRLTVV.

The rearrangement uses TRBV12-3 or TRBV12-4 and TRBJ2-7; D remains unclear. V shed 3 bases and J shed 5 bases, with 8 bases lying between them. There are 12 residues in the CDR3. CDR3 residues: CASSLLQDEQYF. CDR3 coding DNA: TGTGCCAGCAGTTTGCTCCAGGACGAGCAGTACTTC.

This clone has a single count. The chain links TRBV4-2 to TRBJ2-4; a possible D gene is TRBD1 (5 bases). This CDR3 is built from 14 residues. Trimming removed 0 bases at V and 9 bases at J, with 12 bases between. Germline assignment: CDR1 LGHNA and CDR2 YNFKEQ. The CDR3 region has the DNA TGTGCCAGCAGCCAAGAACAGGCGCTAGGCATTCAGTACTTC. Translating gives CASSQEQALGIQYF.

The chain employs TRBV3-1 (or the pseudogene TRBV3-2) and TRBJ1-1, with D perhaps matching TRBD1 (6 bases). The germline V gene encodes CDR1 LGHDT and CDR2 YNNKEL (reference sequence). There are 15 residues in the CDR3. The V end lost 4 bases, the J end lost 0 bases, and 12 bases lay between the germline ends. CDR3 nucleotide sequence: TGTGCCAGCAGCCCTCTGGGGACAATGAACACTGAAGCTTTCTTT. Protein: CASSPLGTMNTEAFF.

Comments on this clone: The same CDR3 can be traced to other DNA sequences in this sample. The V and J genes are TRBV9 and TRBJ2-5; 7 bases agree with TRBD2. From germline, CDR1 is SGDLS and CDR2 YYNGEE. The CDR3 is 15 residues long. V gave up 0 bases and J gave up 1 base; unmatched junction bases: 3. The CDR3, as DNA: TGTGCCAGCAGCGTAGGGGGAGGGCCCCAAGAGACCCAGTACTTC. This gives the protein CASSVGGGPQETQYF.

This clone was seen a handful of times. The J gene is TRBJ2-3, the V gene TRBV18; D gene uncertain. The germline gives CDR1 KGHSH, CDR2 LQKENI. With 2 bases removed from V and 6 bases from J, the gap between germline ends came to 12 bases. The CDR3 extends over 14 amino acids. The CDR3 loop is CASSPSLLSDTQYF. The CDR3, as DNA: TGTGCCAGCTCACCAAGCTTGCTTTCCGATACGCAGTATTTT. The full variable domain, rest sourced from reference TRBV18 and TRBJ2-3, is NAGVMQNPRHLVRRRGQEARLRCSPMKGHSHVYWYRQLPEEGLKFMVYLQKENIIDESGMPKERFSAEFPKEGPSILRIQQVVRGDSAAYFCASSPSLLSDTQYFGPGTRLTVL.

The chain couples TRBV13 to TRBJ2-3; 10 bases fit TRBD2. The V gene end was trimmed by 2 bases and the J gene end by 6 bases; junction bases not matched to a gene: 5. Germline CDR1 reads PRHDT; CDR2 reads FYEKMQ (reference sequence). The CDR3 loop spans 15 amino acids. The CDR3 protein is CASSLLSGGADTQYF. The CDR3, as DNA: TGTGCCAGCAGCTTACTAAGCGGGGGGGCGGATACGCAGTATTTT. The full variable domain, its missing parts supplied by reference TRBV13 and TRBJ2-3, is AAGVIQSPRHLIKEKRETATLKCYPIPRHDTVYWYQQGPGQDPQFLISFYEKMQSDKGSIPDRFSAQQFSDYHSELNMSSLELGDSALYFCASSLLSGGADTQYFGPGTRLTVL.

The CDR3 reads CASSLGTDHDEKLFF. The CDR3 coding sequence is TGCGCCAGCAGCCTTGGGACAGATCATGATGAAAAACTGTTTTTT. The chain couples TRBV5-1 to TRBJ1-4; TRBD1 matches 7 bases. The CDR3 loop spans 15 amino acids. Unmatched junction bases numbered 9, after V lost 4 bases and J lost 6 bases. The germline CDR1 and CDR2 sequences are SGHRS and YFSETQ.

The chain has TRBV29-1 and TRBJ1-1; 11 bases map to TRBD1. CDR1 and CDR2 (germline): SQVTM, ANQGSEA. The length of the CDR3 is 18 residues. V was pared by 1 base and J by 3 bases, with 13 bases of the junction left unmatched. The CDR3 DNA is TGCAGCGTTGAAGGCCCACTTCAGCCGGGACAGGGGGACACTGAAGCTTTCTTT. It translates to CSVEGPLQPGQGDTEAFF.

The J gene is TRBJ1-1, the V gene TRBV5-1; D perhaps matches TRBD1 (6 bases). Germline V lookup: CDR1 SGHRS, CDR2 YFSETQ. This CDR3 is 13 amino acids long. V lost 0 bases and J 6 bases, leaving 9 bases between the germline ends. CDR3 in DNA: TGCGCCAGCAGCTTGGTCAGGGGTTCTGAAGCTTTCTTT. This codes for CASSLVRGSEAFF.

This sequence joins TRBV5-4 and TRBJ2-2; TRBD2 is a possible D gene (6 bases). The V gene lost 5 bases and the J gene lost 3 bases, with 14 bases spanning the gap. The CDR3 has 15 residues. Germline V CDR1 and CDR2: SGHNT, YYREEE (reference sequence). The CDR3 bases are TGTGCCAGCAGTCCCGGGAGTCGGGACACCGGGGAGCTGTTTTTT. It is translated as CASSPGSRDTGELFF.

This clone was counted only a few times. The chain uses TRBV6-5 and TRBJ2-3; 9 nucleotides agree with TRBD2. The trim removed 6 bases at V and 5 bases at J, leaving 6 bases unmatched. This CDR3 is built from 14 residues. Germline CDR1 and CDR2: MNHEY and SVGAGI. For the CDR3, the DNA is TGTGCCAGCAGATTAGCGGGGGCAGGAGATACGCAGTATTTT. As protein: CASRLAGAGDTQYF.